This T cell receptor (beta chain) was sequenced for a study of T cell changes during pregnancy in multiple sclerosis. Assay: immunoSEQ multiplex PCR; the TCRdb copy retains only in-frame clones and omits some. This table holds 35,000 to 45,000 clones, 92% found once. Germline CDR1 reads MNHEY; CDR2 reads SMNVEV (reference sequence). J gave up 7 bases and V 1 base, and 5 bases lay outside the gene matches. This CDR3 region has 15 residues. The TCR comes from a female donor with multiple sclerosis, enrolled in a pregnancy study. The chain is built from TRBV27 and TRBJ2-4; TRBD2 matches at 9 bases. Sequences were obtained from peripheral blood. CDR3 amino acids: CASSLLGGGGNIQYF. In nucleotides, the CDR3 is TGTGCCAGCAGTTTATTAGGCGGGGGGGGGAACATTCAGTACTTC.